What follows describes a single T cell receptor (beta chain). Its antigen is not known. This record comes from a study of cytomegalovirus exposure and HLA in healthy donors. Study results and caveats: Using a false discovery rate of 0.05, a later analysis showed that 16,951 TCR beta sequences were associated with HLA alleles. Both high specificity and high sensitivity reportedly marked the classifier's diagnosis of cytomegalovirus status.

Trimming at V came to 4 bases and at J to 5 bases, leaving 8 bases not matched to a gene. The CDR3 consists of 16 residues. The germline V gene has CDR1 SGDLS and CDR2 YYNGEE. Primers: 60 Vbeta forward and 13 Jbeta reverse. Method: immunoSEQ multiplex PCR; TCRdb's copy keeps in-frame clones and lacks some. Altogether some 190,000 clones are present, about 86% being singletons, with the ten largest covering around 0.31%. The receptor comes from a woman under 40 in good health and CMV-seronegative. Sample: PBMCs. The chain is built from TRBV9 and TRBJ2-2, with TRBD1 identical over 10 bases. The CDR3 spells CASSPRTGGSTGELFF. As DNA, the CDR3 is TGTGCCAGCAGCCCCAGGACAGGGGGGTCAACCGGGGAGCTGTTTTTT.